This T cell receptor (beta chain) was sequenced for a study of cytomegalovirus exposure and HLA in healthy donors. Study context: About 85 million unique TCR sequences came from HLA-typed donors in an early release. Caucasian-associated ancestry cluster membership applied to 75% to 85% of over 350 genotyped donors.

Trimming cost V 7 bases and J 0 bases; bases outside gene matches: 4. Germline values: CDR1 ENHRY, CDR2 SYGVKD. This CDR3 has 15 residues. The study ran its PCR with 60 Vbeta and 13 Jbeta primers. The table came from immunoSEQ multiplex PCR; TCRdb's copy has only in-frame clones and leaves some out. The profile covers about 200,000 clones, with 75% to 90% appearing a single time and less than 3% taken by the ten largest. Sequenced material: PBMCs. The chain uses TRBV10-3 and TRBJ2-2; 8 nucleotides line up with TRBD2. The TCR comes from a woman aged 40 to 50 in good health and CMV-seronegative. The CDR3 DNA is TGTGCCATCACCTCGGGACTAGCGAACACCGGGGAGCTGTTTTTT. It translates to CAITSGLANTGELFF.